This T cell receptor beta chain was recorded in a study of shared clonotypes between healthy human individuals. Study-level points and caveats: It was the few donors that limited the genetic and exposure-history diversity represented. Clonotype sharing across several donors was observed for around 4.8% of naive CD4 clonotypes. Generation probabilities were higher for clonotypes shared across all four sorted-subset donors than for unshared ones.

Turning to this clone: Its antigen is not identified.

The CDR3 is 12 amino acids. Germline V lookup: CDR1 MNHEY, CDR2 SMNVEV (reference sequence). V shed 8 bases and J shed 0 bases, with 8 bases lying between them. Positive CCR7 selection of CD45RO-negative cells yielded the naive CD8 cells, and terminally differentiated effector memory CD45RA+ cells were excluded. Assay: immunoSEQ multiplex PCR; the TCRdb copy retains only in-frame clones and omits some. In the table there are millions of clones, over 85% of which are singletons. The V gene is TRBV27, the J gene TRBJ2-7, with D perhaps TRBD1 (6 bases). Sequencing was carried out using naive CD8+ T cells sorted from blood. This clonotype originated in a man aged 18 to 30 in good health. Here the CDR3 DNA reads TGTGCCAGCGGGGACAACTCCTACGAGCAGTACTTC. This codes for CASGDNSYEQYF.